This is a list of T cell receptor beta chains from one sample in a study of Ad26.COV2.S vaccination and SARS-CoV-2 variants. Generated by immunoSEQ multiplex PCR, the TCRdb table keeps only in-frame clones and is missing some. The sample lists about 320,000 clones; about 86% were seen once. The sequences come from peripheral blood, collected in a trial of Ad26.COV2.S vaccine versus placebo. These receptors were taken from a person between 18 and 65 years old who received the Ad26.COV2.S COVID-19 vaccine or a placebo. CDR3s include the opening cysteine and the closing phenylalanine or tryptophan. D genes are given only for firm matches. Only some rows state a clone size, as once, few, many or a class for expanded clones.

clone_size,v_call,d_call,j_call,cdr3_aa,cdr3_nt
NA,TRBV16,TRBD2,TRBJ2-1,CASSPDLAGAYEQFF,TGTGCCAGCAGCCCTGACTTAGCGGGGGCTTATGAGCAGTTCTTC
NA,TRBV30,NA,TRBJ2-5,CAWSSDWSKGQETQYF,TGTGCCTGGAGTTCCGATTGGTCCAAGGGCCAAGAGACCCAGTACTTC
once,TRBV4-2,TRBD1,TRBJ1-2,CASRALGTENSYTF,TGTGCCAGCAGGGCCCTAGGGACAGAAAATAGCTACACCTTC
NA,TRBV2,NA,TRBJ2-5,CASMRVSQETQYF,TGTGCCAGCATGAGGGTTTCCCAAGAGACCCAGTACTTC
NA,TRBV3-1/TRBV3-2,TRBD2,TRBJ2-1,CASSQGAGGASEQFF,TGTGCCAGCAGCCAAGGGGCCGGGGGGGCCAGTGAGCAGTTCTTC
once,TRBV19,TRBD1,TRBJ1-1,CASSIRTGGRSTEAFF,TGTGCCAGTAGTATAAGAACAGGGGGCAGGAGCACTGAAGCTTTCTTT
NA,TRBV14,NA,TRBJ2-5,CASSQKRETQYF,TGTGCCAGCAGCCAAAAGCGAGAGACCCAGTACTTC
NA,TRBV3-1/TRBV3-2,NA,TRBJ2-1,CASSPGIPGNEQFF,TGTGCCAGCAGCCCCGGAATCCCGGGCAATGAGCAGTTCTTC
NA,TRBV14,NA,TRBJ1-2,CASSQNGWSDSGYTF,TGTGCCAGCAGCCAAAACGGTTGGAGCGACAGTGGCTACACCTTC
NA,TRBV5-1,NA,TRBJ2-6,CASGLQPSGANVLTF,TGCGCCAGCGGCCTTCAGCCCTCTGGGGCCAACGTCCTGACTTTC
NA,TRBV7-9,NA,TRBJ1-1,CASSSLQSKNTEAFF,TGTGCCAGCAGCTCCCTCCAGAGTAAGAACACTGAAGCTTTCTTT
NA,TRBV25-1,TRBD1,TRBJ1-1,CASSDDRGQATEAFF,TGTGCCAGCAGTGACGACAGGGGGCAGGCCACTGAAGCTTTCTTT
once,TRBV5-6,TRBD1,TRBJ2-5,CASSLSRDRSSQYF,TGTGCCAGCAGCTTGTCCCGGGACAGGTCGTCCCAGTACTTC
NA,TRBV6-2/TRBV6-3,TRBD2,TRBJ2-3,CASSLLAGGTDTQYF,TGTGCCAGCAGTCTCCTAGCGGGGGGGACAGATACGCAGTATTTT
NA,TRBV9,NA,TRBJ1-3,CASSVALSVNTIYF,TGTGCCAGCAGCGTAGCCCTATCCGTGAACACCATATATTTT
once,TRBV5-1,NA,TRBJ1-4,CASSLSTGEEKLFF,TGCGCCAGCAGCTTGTCAACCGGGGAGGAAAAACTGTTTTTT
many,TRBV5-4,TRBD2,TRBJ2-1,CASSLGLAIYNEQFF,TGTGCCAGCAGCTTGGGACTAGCAATCTACAATGAGCAGTTCTTC
NA,TRBV25-1,NA,TRBJ1-2,CASSEQNYGYTF,TGTGCCAGCAGTGAACAGAACTATGGCTACACCTTC